These 18 T cell receptor beta chains originate from one sample sequenced in a study of T cell responses to AZD1222 COVID-19 vaccine. Data came from immunoSEQ multiplex PCR; TCRdb stores just in-frame clones and leaves some out. The sample holds about 77,000 clones, about 92% seen once. The input for sequencing was peripheral blood, taken 28 days after the second AZD1222 dose. The receptor set was obtained from an adult who received the AZD1222 COVID-19 vaccine.

The rearrangement joins TRBV7-9 to TRBJ1-3; D perhaps matches TRBD1 (6 bases). This CDR3 has 15 amino acids. The germline CDR1 and CDR2 sequences are SEHNR and FQNEAQ (reference sequence). V was cut by 4 bases and J by 4 bases, with 14 bases left in between. The chain's CDR3 is CASSSGALAGNTIYF. DNA for the CDR3: TGTGCCAGCAGCTCGGGGGCATTAGCGGGAAACACCATATATTTT.

The rearrangement uses TRBV19 and TRBJ2-1; TRBD2 matches at 8 bases. Germline V gene lookup returns CDR1 LNHDA and CDR2 SQIVND (reference sequence). V dropped 4 bases and J dropped 0; count of bases not matched to a gene: 8. This CDR3 has 17 amino acids. CDR3 protein: CASSSQGSGSSYNEQFF. The CDR3 nucleotides are TGTGCCAGTAGTAGCCAGGGAAGCGGGAGCTCCTACAATGAGCAGTTCTTC.

This rearrangement joins TRBV6-5 to TRBJ2-5, with TRBD2 identical over 8 bases. CDR3 length: 15 amino acids. Per germline, CDR1 MNHEY and CDR2 SVGAGI. V dropped 7 bases and J dropped 5; count of bases not matched to a gene: 12. The CDR3 DNA follows: TGTGCCAGCACCACAAGACGGGGGGGTTGGGAGACCCAGTACTTC. This gives the protein CASTTRRGGWETQYF.

The chain links TRBV19 to TRBJ2-1; 10 bases line up with TRBD2. After removal of 3 bases from V and 2 bases from J, the junction contained 4 bases not matched to a gene. The germline V gene encodes CDR1 LNHDA and CDR2 SQIVND (reference sequence). The CDR3 contains 16 residues. CDR3 in amino acids: CASSIWTSGPYNEQFF. The CDR3 nucleotides read TGTGCCAGTAGTATTTGGACTAGCGGACCCTACAATGAGCAGTTCTTC.

The genes are TRBV7-9 and TRBJ2-3, with D maybe TRBD1 (6 bases). V dropped 8 bases and J dropped 0 bases, with 12 bases sitting between them. The CDR3 has 14 residues. Germline CDR1 reads SEHNR; CDR2 reads FQNEAQ (reference sequence). CDR3 region: CASYPDRSTDTQYF. The CDR3 DNA is TGTGCCAGCTACCCGGACAGAAGCACAGATACGCAGTATTTT. The full variable domain, with the rest looked up from reference TRBV7-9 and TRBJ2-3, is DTGVSQNPRHKITKRGQNVTFRCDPISEHNRLYWYRQTLGQGPEFLTYFQNEAQLEKSRLLSDRFSAERPKGSFSTLEIQRTEQGDSAMYLCASYPDRSTDTQYFGPGTRLTVL.

This rearrangement joins TRBV2 to TRBJ1-5; the D gene is possibly TRBD1 (5 bases). Germline V gene sequence: CDR1 SNHLY, CDR2 FYNNEI. This CDR3 contains 14 residues. With 7 bases removed from V and 5 bases from J, the gap between germline ends came to 15 bases. CDR3 bases: TGTGCCAGCAACCTGATGGGGGGGGATCAGCCCCAGCATTTT. Amino acid sequence: CASNLMGGDQPQHF.

This rearrangement joins TRBV10-1 to TRBJ2-1; D remains ambiguous. CDR3 size: 13 residues. With 3 bases removed from V and 5 bases from J, the gap between germline ends came to 8 bases. Germline loops: CDR1 WNHNN, CDR2 SYGVQD (reference sequence). The CDR3 DNA sequence: TGCGCCAGCAGTGAAGTGGGGAACAATGAGCAGTTCTTC. It translates to CASSEVGNNEQFF.

A single count supports this clone. The J gene is TRBJ2-1, the V gene TRBV10-1; TRBD1 agrees at 12 bases. The ends lost 7 bases at V and 6 bases at J; junction bases unmatched: 7. This CDR3 contains 15 residues. Germline V gives CDR1 WNHNN, CDR2 SYGVQD (reference sequence). CDR3 in amino acids: CASTLRDRGRNEQFF. In DNA form, the CDR3 reads TGCGCCAGCACCCTCCGGGACAGGGGGCGCAATGAGCAGTTCTTC.

The chain uses TRBV7-2 and TRBJ2-7, with TRBD2 matching 7 bases. Trimming at V came to 1 base and at J to 2 bases, leaving 5 bases not matched to a gene. The CDR3 has 15 residues. Germline CDR1 reads SGHTA; CDR2 reads FQGNSA. The CDR3 region is CASSLVSAGPYEQYF. The CDR3 nucleotides read TGTGCCAGCAGCTTAGTTTCAGCGGGGCCCTACGAGCAGTACTTC.

The gene calls are TRBV6-6 and TRBJ1-2, with 9 bases identical to TRBD1. The CDR3 consists of 14 residues. Germline CDR1 and CDR2: MNHNY and SVGAGI (reference sequence). J was trimmed by 10 bases and V by 0 bases; bases with no gene match: 6. As DNA, the CDR3 is TGTGCCAGCAGTTACTCCCGGACAGGGGCCTACTACACCTTC. Amino acids: CASSYSRTGAYYTF.

This sequence joins TRBV14 and TRBJ1-4; D may be TRBD1 (5 bases). This CDR3 spans 13 amino acids. Trimming shortened V by 5 bases and J by 7 bases, and 11 bases separated the two germline ends. Germline values: CDR1 SGHDN, CDR2 FVKESK. CDR3 amino acids: CASSGRRGEKLFF. Written as DNA, the CDR3 is TGTGCCAGCAGCGGACGTAGGGGTGAAAAACTGTTTTTT.

The CDR3 spells CAISVKGYEQFF. The DNA for the CDR3 is TGTGCCATCAGCGTTAAGGGCTATGAGCAGTTCTTC. The V and J genes are TRBV10-3 and TRBJ2-1; D is unresolved. Per germline, CDR1 ENHRY and CDR2 SYGVKD. CDR3 length: 12 residues. The V end lost 6 bases, the J end lost 8 bases, and 11 bases lay between the germline ends.

The V and J genes are TRBV11-3 and TRBJ2-1; D is undetermined. In germline, CDR1 is SGHNT, CDR2 YENEEA. V lost 3 bases and J 11 bases, leaving 20 bases between the germline ends. This CDR3 has 15 amino acids. In DNA form, the CDR3 reads TGTGCCAGCAGCTTCCTGGGGATGGCTTCGGGCAAGCAGTTCTTC. Translated, it gives CASSFLGMASGKQFF.

This clone appeared once. The chain carries TRBV27 and TRBJ2-1; TRBD2 might be the D (5 bases). Germline loops: CDR1 MNHEY, CDR2 SMNVEV (reference sequence). V was cut by 2 bases and J by 0 bases, with 5 bases left in between. The CDR3 runs 14 residues. In nucleotides, the CDR3 is TGTGCCAGCAGTTTAGCGGGCTCCTACAATGAGCAGTTCTTC. Translation gives CASSLAGSYNEQFF.

The J gene is TRBJ2-7, the V gene TRBV3-1 (or the pseudogene TRBV3-2); the D gene is possibly TRBD2 (6 bases). Trimming pared 4 bases from V and 3 bases from J, leaving 16 bases between. CDR1 LGHDT and CDR2 YNNKEL come from the germline V gene (reference sequence). The CDR3 is 15 amino acids. The CDR3 sequence: CASSPYSVDYYEQYF. CDR3 DNA sequence: TGTGCCAGCAGCCCCTATAGCGTGGACTACTACGAGCAGTACTTC.

This chain joins TRBV25-1 and TRBJ2-1; D may be TRBD2 (5 bases). CDR1 and CDR2 from the germline V gene are MGHDK and SYGVNS. The CDR3 spans 18 residues. V gave up 6 bases and J gave up 0 bases, with 21 bases separating them. In nucleotides, the CDR3 is TGTGCCAGCAGAGGTTCCTCCTTTAGCGAAAGCTCCTACAATGAGCAGTTCTTC. Translation: CASRGSSFSESSYNEQFF.

This chain links TRBV27 with TRBJ1-1; the D gene is possibly TRBD1 (6 bases). The CDR3 has 14 amino acids. Germline CDR1 reads MNHEY; CDR2 reads SMNVEV (reference sequence). V shed 3 bases and J shed 5 bases, with 13 bases lying between them. As DNA, the CDR3 is TGTGCCAGCAGTTTTACAGGGTATCGGACTGAAGCTTTCTTT. Its protein is CASSFTGYRTEAFF.

The chain recombines TRBV10-1 with TRBJ1-1, with 7 bases matching TRBD1. The length of the CDR3 is 13 residues. V trimming: 5 bases; J trimming: 4 bases; junction bases outside the gene matches: 4. Germline V gives CDR1 WNHNN, CDR2 SYGVQD (reference sequence). DNA for the CDR3: TGCGCCAGCAGTCAAAGGGGGCCCACTGAAGCTTTCTTT. As protein: CASSQRGPTEAFF.